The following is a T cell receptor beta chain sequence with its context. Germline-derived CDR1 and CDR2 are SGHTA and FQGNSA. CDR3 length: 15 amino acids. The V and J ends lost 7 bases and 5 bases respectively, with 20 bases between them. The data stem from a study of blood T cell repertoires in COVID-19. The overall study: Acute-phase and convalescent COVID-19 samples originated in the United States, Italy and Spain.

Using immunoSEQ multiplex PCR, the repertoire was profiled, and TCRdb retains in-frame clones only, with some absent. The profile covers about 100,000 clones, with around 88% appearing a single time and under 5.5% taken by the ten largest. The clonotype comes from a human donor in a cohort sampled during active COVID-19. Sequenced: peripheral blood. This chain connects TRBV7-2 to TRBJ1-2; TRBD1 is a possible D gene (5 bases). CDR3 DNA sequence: TGTGCCAGCATCGAACAGCCAGGGATTCGTTATGGCTACACCTTC. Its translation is CASIEQPGIRYGYTF.